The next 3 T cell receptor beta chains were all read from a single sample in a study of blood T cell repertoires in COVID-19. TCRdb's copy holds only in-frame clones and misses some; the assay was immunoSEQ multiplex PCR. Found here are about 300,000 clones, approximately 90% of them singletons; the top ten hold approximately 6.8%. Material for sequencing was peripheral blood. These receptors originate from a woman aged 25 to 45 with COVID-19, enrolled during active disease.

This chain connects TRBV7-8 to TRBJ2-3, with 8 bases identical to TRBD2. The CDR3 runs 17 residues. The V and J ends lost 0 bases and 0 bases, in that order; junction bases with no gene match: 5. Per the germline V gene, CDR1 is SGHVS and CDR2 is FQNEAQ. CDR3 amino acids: CASSLAASGYSTDTQYF. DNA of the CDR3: TGTGCCAGCAGCTTAGCCGCTAGCGGGTATAGCACAGATACGCAGTATTTT.

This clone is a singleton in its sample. CDR3 nucleotides: TGTGCCAGCAGCTTAATTAACAGGGTGGGCCAAGAGACCCAGTACTTC. Its protein is CASSLINRVGQETQYF. The rearrangement joins TRBV7-9 to TRBJ2-5; D may be TRBD1 (6 bases). The CDR3 runs 16 residues. V gave up 2 bases and J gave up 1 base, with 14 bases separating them. Germline CDR1 is SEHNR and CDR2 is FQNEAQ (reference sequence).

CDR3 in DNA: TGTGCCAGCAGCAAGCGCCCGGGATTCAACACCGGGGAGCTGTTTTTT. Amino acids: CASSKRPGFNTGELFF. The V and J genes are TRBV28 and TRBJ2-2, with D tentatively TRBD2 (5 bases). The CDR3 sequence is 16 residues long. CDR1 is MDHEN and CDR2 is SYDVKM in the germline V gene. Between the trimmed V and J ends, which lost 6 bases and 2 bases, there was a span of 16 bases.